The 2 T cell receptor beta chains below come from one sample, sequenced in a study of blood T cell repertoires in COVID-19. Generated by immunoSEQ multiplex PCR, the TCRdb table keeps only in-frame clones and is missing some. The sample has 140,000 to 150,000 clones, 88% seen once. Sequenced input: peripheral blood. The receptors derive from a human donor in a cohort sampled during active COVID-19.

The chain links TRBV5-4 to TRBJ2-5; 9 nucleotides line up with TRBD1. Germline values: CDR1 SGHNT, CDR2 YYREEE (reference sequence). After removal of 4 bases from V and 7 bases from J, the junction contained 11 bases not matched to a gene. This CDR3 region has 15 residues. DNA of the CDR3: TGTGCCAGCAGCAGGGCCGGGACAGGGCAGGGGACCCAGTACTTC. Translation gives CASSRAGTGQGTQYF.

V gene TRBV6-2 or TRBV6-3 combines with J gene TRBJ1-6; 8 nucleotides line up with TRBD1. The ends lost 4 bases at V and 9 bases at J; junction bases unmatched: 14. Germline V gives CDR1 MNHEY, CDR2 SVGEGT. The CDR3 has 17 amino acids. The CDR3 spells CASSSWRRTGLISPLHF. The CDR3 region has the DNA TGTGCCAGCAGTTCTTGGAGACGGACAGGGCTTATTTCACCCCTCCACTTT.